The 8 T cell receptor beta chains below come from one sample, sequenced in a study of blood T cell repertoires in COVID-19. Sequencing used immunoSEQ multiplex PCR; TCRdb keeps in-frame clones, though not all of them. The sample yields around 100,000 clones, around 84% seen once. The specimen was peripheral blood. These receptors were taken from a human donor in a cohort sampled during active COVID-19.

The gene calls are TRBV19 and TRBJ1-2, with TRBD1 matching over 11 bases. CDR1 is LNHDA and CDR2 is SQIVND in the germline V gene (reference sequence). V lost 11 bases, J lost 8 bases, and 13 bases stayed unmatched. The CDR3 spans 14 residues. The CDR3 loop reads CASQIGQGARGYTF. As DNA, the CDR3 is TGTGCCTCCCAAATTGGACAGGGGGCGAGGGGCTACACCTTC.

The rearrangement links TRBV28 to TRBJ2-7, with 9 bases identical to TRBD1. Trimming removed 7 bases from V and 3 bases from J; junction bases left unmatched: 1. The CDR3 contains 12 residues. CDR1 and CDR2 (germline): MDHEN, SYDVKM. The CDR3 spells CASKTGGYEQYF. CDR3 DNA sequence: TGTGCCAGCAAGACAGGGGGCTACGAGCAGTACTTC.

This chain connects TRBV5-3 to TRBJ2-5, with D perhaps matching TRBD1 (6 bases). TRBV5-3 is noted as an ORF with a role that remains uncertain. The CDR3 has 13 amino acids. Trimming pared 0 bases from V and 6 bases from J, leaving 9 bases between. CDR3 in DNA: TGTGCCAGAAGCTTGGGCAGGGGACAGACCCAGTACTTC. The encoded protein is CARSLGRGQTQYF.

The table lists this clone with a few counts. The rearrangement links TRBV10-3 to TRBJ1-1; a possible D gene is TRBD1 (6 bases). The V end lost 0 bases, the J end lost 1 base, and 15 bases lay between the germline ends. The CDR3 spans 17 residues. Germline V gives CDR1 ENHRY, CDR2 SYGVKD. The CDR3 bases are TGTGCCATCAGTGAGTCAGGCGGGGGCGAGGGGAACACTGAAGCTTTCTTT. As protein: CAISESGGGEGNTEAFF.

The chain uses TRBV6-5 and TRBJ2-7, with a weak D call TRBD1 (6 bases). CDR3 length equals 13 residues. Germline V gene sequence: CDR1 MNHEY, CDR2 SVGAGI. With 7 bases removed from V and 1 base from J, the gap between germline ends came to 11 bases. CDR3 loop: CASTAGTSYEQYF. In nucleotides, the CDR3 is TGTGCCAGCACCGCCGGGACATCCTACGAGCAGTACTTC.

The rearrangement uses TRBV6-2 or TRBV6-3 and TRBJ2-2; D perhaps matches TRBD1 (6 bases). V dropped 2 bases and J dropped 1 base, with 8 bases sitting between them. The CDR3 consists of 15 residues. CDR1 is MNHEY, CDR2 SVGEGT, per germline. This CDR3 is CASSYLQGNTGELFF. In DNA form, the CDR3 reads TGTGCCAGCAGTTACCTACAGGGGAACACCGGGGAGCTGTTTTTT.

The chain links TRBV19 to TRBJ1-1, with D uncertain. The germline V gene encodes CDR1 LNHDA and CDR2 SQIVND (reference sequence). CDR3 length equals 15 residues. V lost 4 bases to trimming and J lost 1 base, with 13 bases between them. The CDR3 sequence: CASSTMFSRNTEAFF. CDR3 DNA: TGTGCCAGTAGTACAATGTTTAGCAGGAACACTGAAGCTTTCTTT.

The chain links TRBV5-1 to TRBJ1-1; 7 bases line up with TRBD1. The CDR3 covers 14 residues. V lost 2 bases, J lost 4 bases, and 5 bases stayed unmatched. Germline V gene lookup returns CDR1 SGHRS and CDR2 YFSETQ. DNA of the CDR3: TGCGCCAGCAGCTTAGGGGGCGTGAGCACTGAAGCTTTCTTT. Residues: CASSLGGVSTEAFF. Full variable domain (outside the CDR3, taken from reference TRBV5-1 and TRBJ1-1): KAGVTQTPRYLIKTRGQQVTLSCSPISGHRSVSWYQQTPGQGLQFLFEYFSETQRNKGNFPGRFSGRQFSNSRSEMNVSTLELGDSALYLCASSLGGVSTEAFFGQGTRLTVV.